The T cell receptor beta chain described here comes from a study of prognosis after radiotherapy for stage I lung cancer. Study-wide context: In total, fewer than 15 men and six or seven women took part as patients, aged 53 to 84 with a median of approximately 69 years.

CDR1 is LNHDA and CDR2 is SQIVND in the germline V gene (reference sequence). The CDR3 spans 17 residues. V lost 3 bases and J lost 2; bases outside the gene matches: 6. Genomic DNA was subjected to two-round multiplex PCR for amplification of TCR beta CDR3. The authors ran first-round PCR with primers specific to each TRBV and TRBJ gene. TCRdb called the multiplex PCR reads again in MiXCR, with one record for every CDR3 protein. The table has around 20,000 distinct CDR3 sequences, about 46% seen once; the top ten hold 33%. This clonotype has at least ten counts. The sequencing here drew on PBMCs, taken before or after stereotactic body radiation therapy (not recorded which). The chain carries TRBV19 and TRBJ2-5, with 13 bases fitting TRBD2. The TCR was taken from a donor over 45 with non-small cell lung cancer. Here the CDR3 DNA reads TGTGCCAGTAGTATCACACGGGGACTAGCGGGACAAGAGACCCAGTACTTC. Amino acid sequence: CASSITRGLAGQETQYF.